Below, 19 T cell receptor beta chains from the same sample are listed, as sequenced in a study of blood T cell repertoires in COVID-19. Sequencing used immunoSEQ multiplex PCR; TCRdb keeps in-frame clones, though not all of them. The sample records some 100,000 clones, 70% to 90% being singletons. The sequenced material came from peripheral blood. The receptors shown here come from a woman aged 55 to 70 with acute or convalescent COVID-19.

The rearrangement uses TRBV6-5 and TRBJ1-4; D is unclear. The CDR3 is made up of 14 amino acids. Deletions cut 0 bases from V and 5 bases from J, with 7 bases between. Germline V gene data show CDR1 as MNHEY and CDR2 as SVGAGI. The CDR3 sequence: CASSYSNQNEKLFF. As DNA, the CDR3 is TGTGCCAGCAGTTACTCGAACCAGAATGAAAAACTGTTTTTT.

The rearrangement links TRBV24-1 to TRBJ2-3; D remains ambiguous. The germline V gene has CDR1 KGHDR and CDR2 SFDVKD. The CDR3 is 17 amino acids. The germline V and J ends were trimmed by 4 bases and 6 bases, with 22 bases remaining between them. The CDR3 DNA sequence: TGTGCCACCAGTGACTCTTGGGCCGAAGCCGAGAAGGATACGCAGTATTTT. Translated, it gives CATSDSWAEAEKDTQYF.

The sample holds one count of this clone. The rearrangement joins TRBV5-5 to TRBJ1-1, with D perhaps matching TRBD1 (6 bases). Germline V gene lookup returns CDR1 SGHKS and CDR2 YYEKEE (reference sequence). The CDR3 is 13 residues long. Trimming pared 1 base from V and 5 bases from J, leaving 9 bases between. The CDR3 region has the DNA TGTGCCAGCAGCTTGACAGGGTCAACTGAAGCTTTCTTT. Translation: CASSLTGSTEAFF.

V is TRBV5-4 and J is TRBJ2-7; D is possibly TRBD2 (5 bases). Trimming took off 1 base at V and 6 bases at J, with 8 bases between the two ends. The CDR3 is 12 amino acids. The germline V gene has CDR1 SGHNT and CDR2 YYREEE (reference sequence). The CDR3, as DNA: TGTGCCAGCAGCTTGATCGAGGGCGAGCAGTACTTC. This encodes CASSLIEGEQYF.

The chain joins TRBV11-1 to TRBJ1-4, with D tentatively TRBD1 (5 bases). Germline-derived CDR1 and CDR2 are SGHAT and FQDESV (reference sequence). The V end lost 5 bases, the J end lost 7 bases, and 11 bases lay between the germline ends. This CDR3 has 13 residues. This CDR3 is CASSPDSFEKLFF. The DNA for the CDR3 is TGTGCCAGCAGCCCCGACAGTTTTGAAAAACTGTTTTTT.

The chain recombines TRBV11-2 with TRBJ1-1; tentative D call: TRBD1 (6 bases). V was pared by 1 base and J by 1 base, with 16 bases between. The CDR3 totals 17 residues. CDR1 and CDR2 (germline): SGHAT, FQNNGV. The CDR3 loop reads CASSLVRGAPGNTEAFF. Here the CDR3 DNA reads TGTGCCAGCAGCTTAGTTCGGGGGGCGCCGGGGAACACTGAAGCTTTCTTT.

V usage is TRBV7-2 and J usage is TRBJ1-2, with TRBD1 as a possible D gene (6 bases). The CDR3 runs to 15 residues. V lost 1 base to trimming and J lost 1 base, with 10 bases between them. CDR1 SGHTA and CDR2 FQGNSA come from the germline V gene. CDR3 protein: CASSLGSQGNYGYTF. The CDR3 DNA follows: TGTGCCAGCAGCTTAGGCTCACAGGGTAACTATGGCTACACCTTC.

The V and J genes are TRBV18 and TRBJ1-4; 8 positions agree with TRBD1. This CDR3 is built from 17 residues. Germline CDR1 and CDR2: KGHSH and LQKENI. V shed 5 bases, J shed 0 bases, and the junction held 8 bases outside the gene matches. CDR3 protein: CASSTLGQVATNEKLFF. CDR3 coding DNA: TGTGCCAGCTCAACGCTGGGACAGGTTGCAACTAATGAAAAACTGTTTTTT.

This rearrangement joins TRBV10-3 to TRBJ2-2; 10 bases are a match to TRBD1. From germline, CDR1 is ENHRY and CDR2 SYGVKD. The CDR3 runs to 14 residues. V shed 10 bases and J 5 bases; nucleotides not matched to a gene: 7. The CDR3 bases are TGTGCCAGCAGAGGACAGGGGGAGACCGGGGAGCTGTTTTTT. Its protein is CASRGQGETGELFF.

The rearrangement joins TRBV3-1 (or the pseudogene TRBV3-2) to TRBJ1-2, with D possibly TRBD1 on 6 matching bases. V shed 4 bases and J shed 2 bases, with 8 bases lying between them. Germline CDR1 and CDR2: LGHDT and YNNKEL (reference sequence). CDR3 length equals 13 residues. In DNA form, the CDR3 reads TGTGCCAGCAGCCGAGGGGGAAACTATGGCTACACCTTC. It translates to CASSRGGNYGYTF.

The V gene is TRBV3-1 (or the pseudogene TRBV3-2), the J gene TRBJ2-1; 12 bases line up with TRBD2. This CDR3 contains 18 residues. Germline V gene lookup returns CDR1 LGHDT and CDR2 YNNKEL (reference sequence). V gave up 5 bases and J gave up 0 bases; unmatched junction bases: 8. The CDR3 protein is CASSSGTSGYLSYNEQFF. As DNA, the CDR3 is TGTGCCAGCAGCTCCGGGACTAGCGGGTATCTCTCCTACAATGAGCAGTTCTTC.

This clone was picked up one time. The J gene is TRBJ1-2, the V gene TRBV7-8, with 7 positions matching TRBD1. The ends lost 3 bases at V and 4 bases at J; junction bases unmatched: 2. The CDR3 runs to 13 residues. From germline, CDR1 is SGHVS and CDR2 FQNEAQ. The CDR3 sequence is CASSFRDSYGYTF. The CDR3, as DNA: TGTGCCAGCAGCTTCCGGGACAGCTATGGCTACACCTTC.

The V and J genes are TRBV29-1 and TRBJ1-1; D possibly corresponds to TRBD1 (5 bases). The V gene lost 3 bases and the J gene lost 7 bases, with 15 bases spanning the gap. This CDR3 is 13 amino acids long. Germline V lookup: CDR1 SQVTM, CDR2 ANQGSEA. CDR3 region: CSVEIGGIIEAFF. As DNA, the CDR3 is TGCAGCGTTGAGATCGGGGGTATTATTGAAGCTTTCTTT.

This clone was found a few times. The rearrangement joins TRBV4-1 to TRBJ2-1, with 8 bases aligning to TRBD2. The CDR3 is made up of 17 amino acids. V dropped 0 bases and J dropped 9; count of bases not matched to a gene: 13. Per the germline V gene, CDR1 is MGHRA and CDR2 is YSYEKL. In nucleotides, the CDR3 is TGCGCCAGCAGCCAAGATCCCAGCGGGAGCCCCCGCCCTGAGCAGTTCTTC. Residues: CASSQDPSGSPRPEQFF.

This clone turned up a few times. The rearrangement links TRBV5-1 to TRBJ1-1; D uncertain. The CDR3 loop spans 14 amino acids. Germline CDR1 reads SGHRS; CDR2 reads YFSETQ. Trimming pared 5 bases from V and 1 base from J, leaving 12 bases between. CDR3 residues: CASRGGLANTEAFF. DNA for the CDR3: TGCGCCAGCAGGGGAGGTCTCGCGAACACTGAAGCTTTCTTT.

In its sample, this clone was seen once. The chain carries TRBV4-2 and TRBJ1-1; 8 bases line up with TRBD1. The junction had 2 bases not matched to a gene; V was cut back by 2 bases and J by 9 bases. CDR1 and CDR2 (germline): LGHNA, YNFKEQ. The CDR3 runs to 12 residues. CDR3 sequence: CASSQRTGQAFF. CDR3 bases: TGTGCCAGCAGCCAACGGACAGGGCAAGCTTTCTTT.

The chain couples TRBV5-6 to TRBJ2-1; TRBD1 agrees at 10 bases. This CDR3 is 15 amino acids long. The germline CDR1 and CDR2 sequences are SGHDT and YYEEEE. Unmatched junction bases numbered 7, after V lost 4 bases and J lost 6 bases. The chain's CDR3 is CASSRLGTGVNEQFF. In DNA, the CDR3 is TGTGCCAGCAGCCGGCTTGGGACAGGGGTCAATGAGCAGTTCTTC. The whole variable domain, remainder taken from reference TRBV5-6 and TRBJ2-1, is DAGVTQSPTHLIKTRGQQVTLRCSPKSGHDTVSWYQQALGQGPQFIFQYYEEEERQRGNFPDRFSGHQFPNYSSELNVNALLLGDSALYLCASSRLGTGVNEQFFGPGTRLTVL.

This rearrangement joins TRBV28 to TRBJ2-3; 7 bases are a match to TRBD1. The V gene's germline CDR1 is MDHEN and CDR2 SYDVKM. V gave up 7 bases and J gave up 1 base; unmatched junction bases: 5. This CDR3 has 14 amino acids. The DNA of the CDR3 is TGTGCCAGCAACAGGGGCGGAGGCACAGATACGCAGTATTTT. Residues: CASNRGGGTDTQYF. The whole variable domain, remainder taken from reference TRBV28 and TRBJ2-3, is DVKVTQSSRYLVKRTGEKVFLECVQDMDHENMFWYRQDPGLGLRLIYFSYDVKMKEKGDIPEGYSVSREKKERFSLILESASTNQTSMYLCASNRGGGTDTQYFGPGTRLTVL.

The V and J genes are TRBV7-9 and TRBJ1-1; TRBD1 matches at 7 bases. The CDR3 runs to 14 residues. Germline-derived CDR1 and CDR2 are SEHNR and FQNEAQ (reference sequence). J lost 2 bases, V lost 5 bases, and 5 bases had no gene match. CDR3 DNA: TGTGCCAGCAGCAGAGGACAGGAAAACACTGAAGCTTTCTTT. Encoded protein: CASSRGQENTEAFF.